These T cell receptor beta chains were read from a single sample in a study of cytomegalovirus exposure and HLA in healthy donors. Sequencing used immunoSEQ multiplex PCR; TCRdb keeps in-frame clones, though not all of them. The table has about 160,000 clones, 75% to 90% seen once; the top ten hold 4.1%. Sample: PBMCs. Receptors were obtained from a man aged 50 to 59 in good health and CMV-seropositive. CDR3s include the opening cysteine and the closing phenylalanine or tryptophan. A D gene is named only where the DNA matches it firmly. Rows may omit the clone size; those that give it use once, few, many or a size class.

TRBD2	TRBV28	TRBJ2-7	-	TGTGCCAGCAGTCCCCTGCGAGGACTAGCGGGAGCTTCGTACTACGAGCAGTACTTC	CASSPLRGLAGASYYEQYF
-	TRBV6-1	TRBJ1-4	-	TGTGCCAGCACCCCCGACAGGACTAATGAAAAACTGTTTTTT	CASTPDRTNEKLFF
-	TRBV4-1	TRBJ2-7	-	TGCGCCAGCAGCCAACCTAGCGCTAACACCTACGAGCAGTACTTC	CASSQPSANTYEQYF
-	TRBV13	TRBJ2-2	-	TGTGCCAGCAGGGCTTCACCGAACACCGGGGAGCTGTTTTTT	CASRASPNTGELFF
TRBD2	TRBV19	TRBJ2-1	once	TGTGCCAGTAGGGGACTAGCTGGCTCCTACAATGAGCAGTTCTTC	CASRGLAGSYNEQFF
-	TRBV6-1	TRBJ2-7	-	TGTGCCAGCAGTGAAGCAGGGGTATACGAGCAGTACTTC	CASSEAGVYEQYF
-	TRBV7-2	TRBJ2-5	once	TGTGCCAGCAGCTTAGCCACCCCAGGGCAGGGGACCCAGTACTTC	CASSLATPGQGTQYF
TRBD1	TRBV9	TRBJ2-5	-	TGTGCCAGCAGCTCCGGGACAGGGGGGTCGTTCAGTGTGACCCAGTACTTC	CASSSGTGGSFSVTQYF
TRBD2	TRBV2	TRBJ2-7	-	TGTGCCAGCAGTGAACCACGACTAGCGGGGGGCGAGCAGTACTTC	CASSEPRLAGGEQYF
-	TRBV20-1	TRBJ2-3	-	TGCAGTGCCGTGGGGGGAGAATCGCAGTATTTT	CSAVGGESQYF
-	TRBV9	TRBJ1-1	-	TGTGCCAGCAGCCCAAGGGGGACCATGAACACTGAAGCTTTCTTT	CASSPRGTMNTEAFF